The entry that follows covers one TCR beta chain sequence. Its target is unknown. MiXCR was run by TCRdb on the RT-PCR reads, yielding one entry per CDR3 protein. This table holds hundreds of thousands of distinct CDR3 sequences, more than 15% found once. CDR3 length: 12 residues. Germline V gene data show CDR1 as SQVTM and CDR2 as ANQGSEA. Trimming at V came to 6 bases and at J to 9 bases, leaving 9 bases not matched to a gene. This sample is part of a study of response to subunit inactivated influenza vaccine. Study findings and constraints: That few new T cells are recruited by each seasonal influenza vaccination was the authors' suggestion.

The TCR originated in a man aged 45-65 years who received an inactivated influenza vaccine. This sequence joins TRBV29-1 and TRBJ2-5; 8 bases line up with TRBD2. This specimen was PBMCs from blood, taken about 13 days after vaccination. Here the CDR3 DNA reads TGCAGCGTAGCCGGGAGGGACCAGGCCCAGTACTTC. Translated, it gives CSVAGRDQAQYF. Together with reference TRBV29-1 and TRBJ2-5, the CDR3 gives the full variable domain: SAVISQKPSRDICQRGTSLTIQCQVDSQVTMMFWYRQQPGQSLTLIATANQGSEATYESGFVIDKFPISRPNLTFSTLTVSNMSPEDSSIYLCSVAGRDQAQYFGPGTRLLVL.